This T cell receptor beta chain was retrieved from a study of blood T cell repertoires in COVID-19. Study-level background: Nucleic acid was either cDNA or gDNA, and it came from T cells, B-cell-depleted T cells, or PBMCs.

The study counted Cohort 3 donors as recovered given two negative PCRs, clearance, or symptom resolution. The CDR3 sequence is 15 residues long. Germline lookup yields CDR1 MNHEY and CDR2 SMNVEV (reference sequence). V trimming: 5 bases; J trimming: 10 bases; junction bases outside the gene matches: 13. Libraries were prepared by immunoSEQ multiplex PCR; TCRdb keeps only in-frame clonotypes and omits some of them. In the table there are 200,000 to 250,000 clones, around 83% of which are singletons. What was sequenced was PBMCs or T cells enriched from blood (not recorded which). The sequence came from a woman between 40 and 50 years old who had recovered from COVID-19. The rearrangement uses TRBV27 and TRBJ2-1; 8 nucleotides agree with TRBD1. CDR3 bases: TGTGCCAGCAGTCCCAGGGGGCCGAGGCCATTAGAGCAGTTCTTC. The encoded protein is CASSPRGPRPLEQFF.